This T cell receptor (beta chain) was sequenced for a study of cytomegalovirus exposure and HLA in healthy donors. Overall study findings and caveats: Reported results showed that the classifier diagnosed cytomegalovirus status with high specificity and sensitivity. Most sequenced TCRs were rare (though some public TCRs occurred in many donors). Cytomegalovirus-associated status was assigned to 164 TCR beta chains.

Comments on this clone: Its matching antigen is unknown.

Germline values: CDR1 SEHNR, CDR2 FQNEAQ (reference sequence). The V end was cut by 3 bases, the J end by 0 bases, with 11 bases between. This CDR3 spans 15 amino acids. Sequencing was performed with immunoSEQ multiplex PCR; in TCRdb, only in-frame clones are kept and a portion is missing. The table records roughly 140,000 clones, about 89% of them present only once. Sequencing was performed on PBMCs. The genes are TRBV7-9 and TRBJ1-2; D call uncertain. This TCR derives from a woman under 30 in good health and CMV-seropositive. CDR3 coding DNA: TGTGCCAGCAGCTTTGCCCTCGACACTAACTATGGCTACACCTTC. This codes for CASSFALDTNYGYTF.